The 3 T cell receptor beta chains presented below share a single source sample, sequenced in a study of response to subunit inactivated influenza vaccine. TCRdb recomputed calls from the RT-PCR reads with MiXCR, one row per CDR3 protein. The sample records roughly 650,000 distinct CDR3 sequences, 11% to 15% being singletons. This material consisted of PBMCs from blood, taken approximately 15 days before vaccination. These TCRs come from a man over 45 who received an inactivated influenza vaccine.

This clonotype has only a few counts. The V gene is TRBV4-3, the J gene TRBJ2-1; 11 positions match TRBD2. Germline V lookup: CDR1 LGHNA, CDR2 YSLEER. This CDR3 is built from 16 residues. The V gene end was trimmed by 0 bases and the J gene end by 7 bases; junction bases not matched to a gene: 5. The CDR3 DNA reads TGCGCCAGCAGCCAAGATGTAGCGGGGGGGCGTAATGAGCAGTTCTTC. Its protein product is CASSQDVAGGRNEQFF.

This chain joins TRBV20-1 and TRBJ2-1; D perhaps matches TRBD1 (5 bases). This CDR3 comprises 14 residues. Trimming removed 4 bases at V and 3 bases at J, with 13 bases between. The germline V gene encodes CDR1 DFQATT and CDR2 SNEGSKA (reference sequence). The DNA for the CDR3 is TGCAGTGCTATGGGCCAGGGCGACTACAATGAGCAGTTCTTC. It codes for CSAMGQGDYNEQFF.

This clonotype has more than one count but fewer than ten. The chain employs TRBV5-1 and TRBJ2-1, with 11 bases matching TRBD2. Looked up from germline, CDR1 is SGHRS and CDR2 is YFSETQ. V gave up 4 bases and J gave up 4 bases; unmatched junction bases: 7. This CDR3 comprises 16 residues. The CDR3 region has the DNA TGCGCCAGCAGCCCAATGGCTAGCGGGGGGTACAATGAGCAGTTCTTC. Its protein is CASSPMASGGYNEQFF.